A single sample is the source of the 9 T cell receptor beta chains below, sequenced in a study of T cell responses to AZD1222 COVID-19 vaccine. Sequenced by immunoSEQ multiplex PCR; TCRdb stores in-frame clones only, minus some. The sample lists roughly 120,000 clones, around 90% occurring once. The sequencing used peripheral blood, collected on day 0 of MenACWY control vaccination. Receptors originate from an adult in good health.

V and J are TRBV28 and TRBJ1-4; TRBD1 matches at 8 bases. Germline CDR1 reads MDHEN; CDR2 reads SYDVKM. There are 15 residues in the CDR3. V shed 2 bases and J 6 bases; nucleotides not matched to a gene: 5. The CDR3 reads CASSLNRGLYEKLFF. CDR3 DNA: TGTGCCAGCAGTTTAAACAGGGGGTTGTATGAAAAACTGTTTTTT.

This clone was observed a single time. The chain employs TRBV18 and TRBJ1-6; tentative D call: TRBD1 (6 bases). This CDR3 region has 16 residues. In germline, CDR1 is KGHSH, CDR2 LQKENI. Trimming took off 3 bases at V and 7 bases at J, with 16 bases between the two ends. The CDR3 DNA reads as TGTGCCAGCTCACCCTATGGGGACACCTCGAATTCACCCCTCCACTTT. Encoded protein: CASSPYGDTSNSPLHF.

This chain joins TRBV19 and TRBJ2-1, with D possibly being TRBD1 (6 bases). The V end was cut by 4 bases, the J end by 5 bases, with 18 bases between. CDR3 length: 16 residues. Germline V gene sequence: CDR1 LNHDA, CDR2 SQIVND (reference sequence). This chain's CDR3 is CASSTLVRDTDNEQFF. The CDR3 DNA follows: TGTGCCAGTAGTACCTTAGTACGGGACACGGACAATGAGCAGTTCTTC.

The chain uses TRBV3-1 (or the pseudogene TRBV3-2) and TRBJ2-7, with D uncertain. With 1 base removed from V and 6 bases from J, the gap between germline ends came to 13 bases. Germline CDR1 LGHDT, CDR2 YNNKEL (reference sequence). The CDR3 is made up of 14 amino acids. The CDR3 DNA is TGTGCCAGCAGCCAAGTGTTAGTTGCCTCCGAGCAGTACTTC. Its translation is CASSQVLVASEQYF.

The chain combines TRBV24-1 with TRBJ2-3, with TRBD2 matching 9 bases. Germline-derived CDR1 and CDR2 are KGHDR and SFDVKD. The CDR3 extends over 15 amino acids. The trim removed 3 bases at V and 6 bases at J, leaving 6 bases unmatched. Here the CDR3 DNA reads TGTGCCACCAGTGATACACGGACTAGCGCCGATACGCAGTATTTT. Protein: CATSDTRTSADTQYF.

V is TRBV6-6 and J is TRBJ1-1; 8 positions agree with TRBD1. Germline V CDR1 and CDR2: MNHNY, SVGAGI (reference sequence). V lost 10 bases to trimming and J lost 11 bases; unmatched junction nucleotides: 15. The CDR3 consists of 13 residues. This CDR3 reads CATGTRGLSYAFF. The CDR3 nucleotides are TGTGCCACCGGAACCAGGGGGCTTTCATACGCTTTCTTT.

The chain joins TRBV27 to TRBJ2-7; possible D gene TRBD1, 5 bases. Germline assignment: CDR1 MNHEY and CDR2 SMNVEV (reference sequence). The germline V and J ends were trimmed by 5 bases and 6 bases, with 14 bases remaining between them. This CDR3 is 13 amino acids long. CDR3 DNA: TGTGCCAGCAGTGCGTTAGGGGCCCGCGAGCAGTACTTC. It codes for CASSALGAREQYF.

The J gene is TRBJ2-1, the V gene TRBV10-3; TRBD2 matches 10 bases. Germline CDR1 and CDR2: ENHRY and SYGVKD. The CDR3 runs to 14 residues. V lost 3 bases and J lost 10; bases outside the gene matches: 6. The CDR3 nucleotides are TGTGCCATCAGTGACACTAGCGGGGTAGGAGAGCAGTTCTTC. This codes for CAISDTSGVGEQFF.

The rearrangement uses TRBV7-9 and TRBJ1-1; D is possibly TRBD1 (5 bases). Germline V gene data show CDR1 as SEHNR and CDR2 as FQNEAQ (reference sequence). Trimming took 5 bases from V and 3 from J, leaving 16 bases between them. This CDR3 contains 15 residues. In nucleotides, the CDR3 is TGTGCCAGCAGCAGCTGGGGCGGGGGGGACACTGAAGCTTTCTTT. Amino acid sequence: CASSSWGGGDTEAFF.